These 6 T cell receptor beta chains came from one sample sequenced in a study of blood T cell repertoires in COVID-19 (TCRdb year 2020). Receptor libraries were prepared by the immunoSEQ multiplex PCR assay. Here the immuneACCESS table is served through TCRdb, limited to in-frame sequences with V and J called. Missing clones are a known gap in these copies; in checked studies unresolved V genes cover under half, and the rest lacks a known reason. This sample gives under 400,000 clones in total; about nine tenths of them show up just once. The leading ten clones occupy 1.6% of the sample. Sequencing used peripheral blood. Every receptor here comes from a woman aged 30 to 39 with COVID-19, enrolled during active disease.

This clone was detected only a few times. The gene calls are TRBV11-3 and TRBJ2-3; 7 nucleotides line up with TRBD2. With V trimmed by 8 bases and J by 6 bases, 11 bases remained unmatched. CDR3 length: 14 residues. CDR1 SGHNT and CDR2 YENEEA come from the germline V gene. CDR3: CASSPGREGDTQYF. CDR3 nucleotides: TGTGCCAGCTCCCCAGGGAGGGAAGGGGATACGCAGTATTTT. The variable domain in full, with the rest retrieved from reference TRBV11-3 and TRBJ2-3, is EAGVVQSPRYKIIEKKQPVAFWCNPISGHNTLYWYLQNLGQGPELLIRYENEEAVDDSQLPKDRFSAERLKGVDSTLKIQPAELGDSAVYLCASSPGREGDTQYFGPGTRLTVL.

This chain uses TRBV6-5 with TRBJ1-1; no clear D gene. Germline CDR1 reads MNHEY; CDR2 reads SVGAGI. The CDR3 has 14 amino acids. V was clipped by 4 bases and J by 0 bases, with 9 bases between them. CDR3 nucleotides: TGTGCCAGCAGTTTTAGTTACCTGAACACTGAAGCTTTCTTT. Amino acid sequence: CASSFSYLNTEAFF.

V is TRBV28 and J is TRBJ1-4, with a possible D match to TRBD1 (6 bases). The CDR3 loop spans 18 amino acids. Germline CDR1 MDHEN, CDR2 SYDVKM. Trimming left V 5 bases short and J 0 bases short, with 19 bases between. As DNA, the CDR3 is TGTGCCAGCAGTACACCCCCCGGCAGGGGCACAACTAATGAAAAACTGTTTTTT. It specifies CASSTPPGRGTTNEKLFF. Based on the CDR3 plus reference TRBV28 and TRBJ1-4, the full variable domain is DVKVTQSSRYLVKRTGEKVFLECVQDMDHENMFWYRQDPGLGLRLIYFSYDVKMKEKGDIPEGYSVSREKKERFSLILESASTNQTSMYLCASSTPPGRGTTNEKLFFGSGTQLSVL.

The chain employs TRBV15 and TRBJ1-4; 10 bases agree with TRBD1. This CDR3 spans 16 amino acids. Germline V gene sequence: CDR1 LNHNV, CDR2 YYDKDF (reference sequence). Trimming at V came to 3 bases and at J to 6 bases, leaving 7 bases not matched to a gene. The CDR3 sequence: CATSSLSGTGDEKLFF. The CDR3 bases are TGTGCCACCAGCAGTCTAAGTGGGACAGGGGATGAAAAACTGTTTTTT.

The V and J genes are TRBV6-5 and TRBJ2-1; the D is unclear. V was trimmed by 2 bases and J by 0 bases, leaving 8 bases between them. CDR3 length equals 15 residues. Germline lookup yields CDR1 MNHEY and CDR2 SVGAGI. For the CDR3, the DNA is TGTGCCAGCAGTTACACATTACGCTCCTACAATGAGCAGTTCTTC. Amino acid sequence: CASSYTLRSYNEQFF.

The CDR3: CASSLYQGSTEAFF. In DNA, the CDR3 is TGTGCCAGCAGCTTGTATCAGGGGAGCACTGAAGCTTTCTTT. The gene calls are TRBV5-6 and TRBJ1-1; TRBD1 might be the D (6 bases). Germline V gene sequence: CDR1 SGHDT, CDR2 YYEEEE. The CDR3 length is 14 residues. Trimming removed 1 base from V and 4 bases from J, with 11 bases in between.